The 2 T cell receptor beta chains presented below share a single source sample, sequenced in a study of blood T cell repertoires in COVID-19. The assay was immunoSEQ multiplex PCR, and TCRdb's table has in-frame clones only and misses some. Of about 160,000 clones listed, 80% to 95% were seen once; the top ten hold 4.8%. Sequencing was carried out using peripheral blood. These receptors were obtained from a man aged 25 to 40 with COVID-19, enrolled during active disease.

This clone was seen only a few times. The chain recombines TRBV4-2 with TRBJ2-1; 9 nucleotides agree with TRBD2. V was pared by 4 bases and J by 3 bases, with 4 bases of the junction left unmatched. The length of the CDR3 is 15 residues. Germline loops: CDR1 LGHNA, CDR2 YNFKEQ. CDR3 in DNA: TGTGCCAGCAGCCCCTATAGCGGGAGCTACAATGAGCAGTTCTTC. Amino acid sequence: CASSPYSGSYNEQFF.

J is TRBJ2-1 and V is TRBV5-1, with D possibly matching TRBD2 (5 bases). The CDR3 spans 12 residues. The germline gives CDR1 SGHRS, CDR2 YFSETQ. V lost 0 bases and J lost 11, with 9 bases in between. The CDR3, as DNA: TGCGCCAGCAGCTTGGCCCCGGGAAAGCAGTTCTTC. Protein: CASSLAPGKQFF.